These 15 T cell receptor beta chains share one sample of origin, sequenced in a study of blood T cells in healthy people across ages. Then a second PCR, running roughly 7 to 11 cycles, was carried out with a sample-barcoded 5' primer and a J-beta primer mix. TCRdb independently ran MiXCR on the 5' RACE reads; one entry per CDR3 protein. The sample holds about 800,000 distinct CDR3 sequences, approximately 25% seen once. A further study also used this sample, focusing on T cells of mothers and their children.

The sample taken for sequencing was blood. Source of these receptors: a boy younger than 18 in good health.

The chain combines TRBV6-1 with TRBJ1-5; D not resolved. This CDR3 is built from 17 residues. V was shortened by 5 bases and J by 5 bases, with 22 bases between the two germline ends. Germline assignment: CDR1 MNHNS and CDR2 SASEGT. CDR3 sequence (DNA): TGTGCCAGCAGTAGAATACAAGGACCGGGCGTCGATCAGCCCCAGCATTTT. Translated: CASSRIQGPGVDQPQHF.

The DNA of the CDR3 is TGCAGTGCTAGTCCTGTATCCCCCGGTACCATTCAGTACTTC. It is translated as CSASPVSPGTIQYF. The chain has TRBV20-1 and TRBJ2-4; D not resolved. There are 14 residues in the CDR3. Germline assignment: CDR1 DFQATT and CDR2 SNEGSKA (reference sequence). Trimming cost V 3 bases and J 9 bases, with 18 bases left between them.

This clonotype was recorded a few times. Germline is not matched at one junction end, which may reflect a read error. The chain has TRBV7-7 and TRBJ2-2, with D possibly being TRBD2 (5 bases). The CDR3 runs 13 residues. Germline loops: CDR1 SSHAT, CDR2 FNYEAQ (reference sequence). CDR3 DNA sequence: TGTGCTAGCAGCTCTCAGTTAGCGGGGGAGCTGTTTTTT. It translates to CASSSQLAGELFF.

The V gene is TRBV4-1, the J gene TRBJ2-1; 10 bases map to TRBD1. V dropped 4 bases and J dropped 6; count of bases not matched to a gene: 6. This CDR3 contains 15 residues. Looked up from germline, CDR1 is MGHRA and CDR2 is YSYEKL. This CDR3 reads CASSPRQGATNEQFF. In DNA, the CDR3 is TGCGCCAGCAGCCCACGACAGGGGGCAACCAATGAGCAGTTCTTC.

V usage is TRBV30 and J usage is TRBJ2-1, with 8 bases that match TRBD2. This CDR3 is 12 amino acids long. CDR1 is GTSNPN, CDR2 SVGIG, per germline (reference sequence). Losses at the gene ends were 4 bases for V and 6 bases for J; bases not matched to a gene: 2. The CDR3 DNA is TGTGCCTGGACTCTAGCGGGCAATGAGCAGTTCTTC. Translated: CAWTLAGNEQFF.

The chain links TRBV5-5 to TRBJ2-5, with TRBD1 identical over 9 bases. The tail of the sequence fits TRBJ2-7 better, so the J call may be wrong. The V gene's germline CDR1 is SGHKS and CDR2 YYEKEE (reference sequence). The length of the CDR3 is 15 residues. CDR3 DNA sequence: TGTGCCAGCAGCTTGGAGGACAGGGGCCCCTACGAGCAGTACTTC. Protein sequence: CASSLEDRGPYEQYF.

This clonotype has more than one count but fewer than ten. CDR3 region: CSARDAETGDYQPQHF. The CDR3 nucleotides are TGCAGTGCTAGAGATGCTGAGACAGGGGACTATCAGCCCCAGCATTTT. This rearrangement joins TRBV20-1 to TRBJ1-5; 8 positions agree with TRBD1. The V and J ends lost 0 bases and 5 bases, in that order; junction bases with no gene match: 9. The CDR3 sequence is 16 residues long. CDR1 and CDR2 (germline): DFQATT, SNEGSKA (reference sequence).

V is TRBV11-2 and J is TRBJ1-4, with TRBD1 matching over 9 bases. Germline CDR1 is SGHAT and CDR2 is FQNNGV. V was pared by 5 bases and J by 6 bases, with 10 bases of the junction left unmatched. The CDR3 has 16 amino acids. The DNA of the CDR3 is TGTGCCAGCAGCCCTGGACAGGGGAAGGTTTATGAAAAACTGTTTTTT. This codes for CASSPGQGKVYEKLFF.

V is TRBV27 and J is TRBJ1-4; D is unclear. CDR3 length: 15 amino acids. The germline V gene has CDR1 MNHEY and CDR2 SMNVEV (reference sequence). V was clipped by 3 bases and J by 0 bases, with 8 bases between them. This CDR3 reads CASSLYYTTNEKLFF. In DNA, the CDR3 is TGTGCCAGCAGTTTGTACTACACAACTAATGAAAAACTGTTTTTT.

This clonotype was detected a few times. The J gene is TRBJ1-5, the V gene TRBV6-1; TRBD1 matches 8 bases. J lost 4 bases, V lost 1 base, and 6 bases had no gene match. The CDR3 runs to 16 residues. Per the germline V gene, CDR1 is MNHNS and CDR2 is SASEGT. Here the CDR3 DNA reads TGTGCCAGCAGTGAAGTGGCAGGGGGCTTGAATCAGCCCCAGCATTTT. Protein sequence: CASSEVAGGLNQPQHF.

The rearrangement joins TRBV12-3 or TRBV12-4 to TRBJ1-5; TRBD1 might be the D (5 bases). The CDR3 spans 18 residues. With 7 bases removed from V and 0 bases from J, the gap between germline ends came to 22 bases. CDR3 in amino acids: CASTVGGDLLYSNQPQHF. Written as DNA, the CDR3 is TGTGCCAGCACGGTCGGAGGGGACCTCCTCTATAGCAATCAGCCCCAGCATTTT.

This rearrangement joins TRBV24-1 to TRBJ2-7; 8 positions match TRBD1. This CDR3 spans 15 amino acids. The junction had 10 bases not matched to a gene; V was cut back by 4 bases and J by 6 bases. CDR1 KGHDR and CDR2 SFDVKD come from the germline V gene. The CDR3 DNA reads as TGTGCCACCAGTGACCCCGGACAGGGAAGTTTCGAGCAGTACTTC. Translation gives CATSDPGQGSFEQYF.

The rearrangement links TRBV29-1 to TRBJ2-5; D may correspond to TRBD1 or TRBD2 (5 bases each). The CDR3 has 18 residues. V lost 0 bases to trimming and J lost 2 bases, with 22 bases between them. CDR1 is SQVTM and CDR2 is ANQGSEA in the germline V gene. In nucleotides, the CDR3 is TGCAGCGTTGAAGATGTCGAGGGGCCCTTAAGTCTTCAAGAGACCCAGTACTTC. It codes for CSVEDVEGPLSLQETQYF.

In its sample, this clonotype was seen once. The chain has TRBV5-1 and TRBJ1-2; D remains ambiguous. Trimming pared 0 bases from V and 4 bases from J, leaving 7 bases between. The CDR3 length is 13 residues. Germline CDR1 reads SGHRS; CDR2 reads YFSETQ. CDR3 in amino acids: CASSLDMGYGYTF. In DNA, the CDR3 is TGCGCCAGCAGCTTGGACATGGGCTATGGCTACACCTTC.

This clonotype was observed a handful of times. The chain's CDR3 is CSVELTGTQNTEAFF. In DNA form, the CDR3 reads TGCAGCGTTGAACTTACCGGGACACAGAACACTGAAGCTTTCTTT. The rearrangement uses TRBV29-1 and TRBJ1-1; D is possibly TRBD1 (6 bases). The CDR3 runs 15 residues. V was cut by 2 bases and J by 1 base, with 14 bases left in between. Germline V gives CDR1 SQVTM, CDR2 ANQGSEA.